What follows are 32 T cell receptor beta chains derived from one specimen sequenced in a study of OX40 agonist ivuxolimab in advanced cancers. TCRdb keeps only in-frame clones here, not all; method: immunoSEQ multiplex PCR. The sample has 45,000 or so clones; approximately 80% are singletons. Sequences were derived from CD4+ or CD8+ T cells sorted from blood, sampled in a trial of the OX40 agonist ivuxolimab. The source is an adult with an advanced solid tumor such as melanoma, head and neck, liver or kidney cancer.

The CDR3 DNA sequence: TGTGCCAGTTCTCCCCCGCGGGGGGATTTAGATGAGCAGTTCTTC. This gives the protein CASSPPRGDLDEQFF. J is TRBJ2-1 and V is TRBV25-1; 8 bases agree with TRBD2. The germline gives CDR1 MGHDK, CDR2 SYGVNS. The CDR3 length is 15 residues. Trimming took 9 bases from V and 8 from J; bases not matched to a gene: 15.

The J gene is TRBJ2-2, the V gene TRBV9, with 12 bases aligning to TRBD2. The trim removed 1 base at V and 5 bases at J, leaving 0 bases unmatched. The CDR3 contains 15 residues. Germline CDR1 reads SGDLS; CDR2 reads YYNGEE. CDR3 sequence (DNA): TGTGCCAGCAGCGTACTAGCGGGAGGGACCGGGGAGCTGTTTTTT. The encoded protein is CASSVLAGGTGELFF.

The V and J genes are TRBV6-6 and TRBJ1-2, with a tentative D call TRBD1 (6 bases). Germline CDR1 reads MNHNY; CDR2 reads SVGAGI (reference sequence). This CDR3 contains 14 residues. V gave up 5 bases and J gave up 6 bases, with 16 bases separating them. The CDR3 DNA follows: TGTGCCAGCAGTACAGTGCAGGGGTCGAATGGCTACACCTTC. Translating gives CASSTVQGSNGYTF.

V and J are TRBV7-9 and TRBJ2-5; TRBD1 aligns across 7 bases. CDR3 length: 15 amino acids. V trimming: 3 bases; J trimming: 7 bases; junction bases outside the gene matches: 11. In germline, CDR1 is SEHNR, CDR2 FQNEAQ (reference sequence). CDR3 sequence reads: CASSFMGDSLGTQYF. As DNA, the CDR3 is TGTGCCAGCAGCTTTATGGGGGACAGCCTGGGGACCCAGTACTTC.

V gene TRBV9 combines with J gene TRBJ2-1, with 9 bases lining up with TRBD2. The CDR3 extends over 15 amino acids. V shed 4 bases, J shed 8 bases, and the junction held 10 bases outside the gene matches. The germline V gene encodes CDR1 SGDLS and CDR2 YYNGEE. In nucleotides, the CDR3 is TGTGCCAGCAGCCCCGACCGCGGGGGGGCCTATGAGCAGTTCTTC. It codes for CASSPDRGGAYEQFF. Filled out from reference TRBV9 and TRBJ2-1, the complete variable domain reads DSGVTQTPKHLITATGQRVTLRCSPRSGDLSVYWYQQSLDQGLQFLIQYYNGEERAKGNILERFSAQQFPDLHSELNLSSLELGDSALYFCASSPDRGGAYEQFFGPGTRLTVL.

The V call is TRBV5-6, the J call TRBJ1-2, with D maybe TRBD1 (5 bases). Trimming removed 3 bases at V and 5 bases at J, with 14 bases between. Looked up from germline, CDR1 is SGHDT and CDR2 is YYEEEE. The CDR3 extends over 14 amino acids. The CDR3 here is CASSSQGVKYGYTF. Here the CDR3 DNA reads TGTGCCAGCAGCTCTCAGGGTGTAAAGTATGGCTACACCTTC.

The genes are TRBV28 and TRBJ1-1, with D hard to call. Looked up from germline, CDR1 is MDHEN and CDR2 is SYDVKM. Between the trimmed V and J ends, which lost 7 bases and 0 bases, there was a span of 12 bases. CDR3 size: 14 residues. The CDR3 is CASTLGGLNTEAFF. CDR3 bases: TGTGCCAGCACCCTAGGTGGGTTGAACACTGAAGCTTTCTTT.

The rearrangement links TRBV11-1 to TRBJ1-1, with D hard to call. This CDR3 contains 15 residues. CDR1 is SGHAT and CDR2 is FQDESV in the germline V gene (reference sequence). V gave up 1 base and J gave up 5 bases, with 14 bases separating them. CDR3 coding DNA: TGTGCCAGCAGCTTAGGGTTCGAGAGAGGAACTGAAGCTTTCTTT. This translates into CASSLGFERGTEAFF.

Details on this clone: A read error may produce the germline difference seen at one junction end. J is TRBJ1-1 and V is TRBV4-1; possible D gene TRBD1, 5 bases. In germline, CDR1 is MGHRA, CDR2 YSYEKL. CDR3 size: 12 residues. CDR3 sequence reads: CASSQVGAREVF. The CDR3 DNA is TGCGCCAGCAGCCAAGTTGGGGCGCGCGAAGTCTTT.

This chain joins TRBV7-6 and TRBJ1-5; 7 bases line up with TRBD1. V gave up 5 bases and J gave up 2 bases; unmatched junction bases: 6. The germline CDR1 and CDR2 sequences are SGHVS and FNYEAQ. The CDR3 has 15 amino acids. This CDR3 is CASSQGGQRNQPQHF. CDR3 nucleotides: TGTGCCAGCAGCCAGGGGGGACAGCGCAATCAGCCCCAGCATTTT.

The rearrangement joins TRBV19 to TRBJ2-5; D could derive from TRBD1 or TRBD2 (5 bases each). With 3 bases removed from V and 4 bases from J, the gap between germline ends came to 9 bases. The CDR3 runs 13 residues. Germline values: CDR1 LNHDA, CDR2 SQIVND (reference sequence). In DNA form, the CDR3 reads TGTGCCAGTAGTATTTTGAGGGGAGAGACCCAGTACTTC. This gives the protein CASSILRGETQYF.

This clone was found once. The chain combines TRBV28 with TRBJ2-3; 12 bases align to TRBD1. CDR1 is MDHEN, CDR2 SYDVKM, per germline. The length of the CDR3 is 15 residues. Losses at the gene ends were 8 bases for V and 6 bases for J; bases not matched to a gene: 9. The CDR3 DNA reads as TGTGCCAGCCCCCCGGGACAGGGGGCACCGGATACGCAGTATTTT. Translating it yields CASPPGQGAPDTQYF.

The rearrangement joins TRBV15 to TRBJ2-1; D gene unclear. The V end was cut by 1 base, the J end by 10 bases, with 11 bases between. Looked up from germline, CDR1 is LNHNV and CDR2 is YYDKDF (reference sequence). The CDR3 spans 13 residues. The CDR3 is CATSRGQAREQFF. CDR3 nucleotides: TGTGCCACCAGCAGAGGGCAAGCCCGCGAGCAGTTCTTC.

CDR3 in amino acids: CASSLWTEAFF. Here the CDR3 DNA reads TGTGCCAGCAGCTTATGGACTGAAGCTTTCTTT. V usage is TRBV7-2 and J usage is TRBJ1-1, with no clear D. Germline V gives CDR1 SGHTA, CDR2 FQGNSA. The CDR3 has 11 residues. Trimming removed 2 bases from V and 5 bases from J, with 3 bases in between.

The rearrangement joins TRBV6-4 to TRBJ1-4; D may be TRBD1 (6 bases). CDR1 is MRHNA and CDR2 is SNTAGT in the germline V gene. This CDR3 is built from 14 residues. Trimming pared 8 bases from V and 3 bases from J, leaving 13 bases between. CDR3 amino acids: CASRLGHSNEKLFF. The DNA for the CDR3 is TGTGCCAGCCGTCTGGGACATTCTAATGAAAAACTGTTTTTT.

This sequence joins TRBV20-1 and TRBJ2-1; no reliable D call. CDR1 is DFQATT, CDR2 SNEGSKA, per germline (reference sequence). This CDR3 contains 11 residues. V lost 4 bases, J lost 8 bases, and 9 bases lay in between. The CDR3 here is CSATSGHEQFF. DNA for the CDR3: TGCAGTGCTACTAGTGGCCATGAGCAGTTCTTC.

The V gene is TRBV28, the J gene TRBJ2-1; D is unresolved. The CDR3 runs 14 residues. The germline V and J ends were trimmed by 11 bases and 3 bases, with 17 bases remaining between them. Germline V gene data show CDR1 as MDHEN and CDR2 as SYDVKM. The CDR3, as DNA: TGTGCCGCTCTAACGAGTGGGTACTACAATGAGCAGTTCTTC. Amino acid sequence: CAALTSGYYNEQFF. The variable domain in full, with the rest retrieved from reference TRBV28 and TRBJ2-1, is DVKVTQSSRYLVKRTGEKVFLECVQDMDHENMFWYRQDPGLGLRLIYFSYDVKMKEKGDIPEGYSVSREKKERFSLILESASTNQTSMYLCAALTSGYYNEQFFGPGTRLTVL.

The V gene is TRBV9, the J gene TRBJ2-2; D might be TRBD2 (8 bases). Germline V lookup: CDR1 SGDLS, CDR2 YYNGEE. The CDR3 spans 18 residues. Trimming removed 4 bases at V and 3 bases at J, with 22 bases between. The CDR3 spells CASSPREGRGADTGELFF. CDR3 nucleotide sequence: TGTGCCAGCAGCCCTCGGGAGGGCAGGGGGGCGGACACCGGGGAGCTGTTTTTT.

This chain uses TRBV5-4 with TRBJ2-2, with TRBD2 matching over 9 bases. There are 18 residues in the CDR3. J was trimmed by 1 base and V by 1 base; bases with no gene match: 8. Germline CDR1 and CDR2: SGHNT and YYREEE (reference sequence). CDR3 DNA sequence: TGTGCCAGCAGCTTGCGTGGGTCTAGCGGGGTGAACACCGGGGAGCTGTTTTTT. This translates into CASSLRGSSGVNTGELFF.

This chain connects TRBV6-5 to TRBJ2-5, with D perhaps matching TRBD2 (6 bases). This CDR3 comprises 13 residues. Trimming pared 5 bases from V and 13 bases from J, leaving 20 bases between. Looked up from germline, CDR1 is MNHEY and CDR2 is SVGAGI. CDR3 region: CASSPDNSLGGYF. CDR3 coding DNA: TGTGCCAGCAGTCCGGACAATTCTCTGGGAGGGTACTTC.

The chain uses TRBV6-1 and TRBJ2-7; no reliable D call. The CDR3 is 16 amino acids. Germline V gene sequence: CDR1 MNHNS, CDR2 SASEGT. Trimming removed 1 base at V and 0 bases at J, with 13 bases between. CDR3 amino acids: CASSEVLGVGSYEQYF. The CDR3 bases are TGTGCCAGCAGTGAAGTTTTAGGCGTGGGCTCCTACGAGCAGTACTTC.

This rearrangement joins TRBV7-9 to TRBJ2-4; TRBD1 matches 7 bases. Germline trimming cut 6 bases from V and 6 bases from J; bases unmatched to any gene: 20. Germline V gene lookup returns CDR1 SEHNR and CDR2 FQNEAQ (reference sequence). This CDR3 comprises 18 residues. The CDR3 spells CASRKGQVEVMKGNIQYF. CDR3 nucleotides: TGTGCCAGCAGAAAAGGACAGGTCGAAGTTATGAAGGGAAACATTCAGTACTTC.

The chain couples TRBV6-6 to TRBJ1-5; TRBD1 might be the D (6 bases). With 11 bases removed from V and 2 bases from J, the gap between germline ends came to 22 bases. The CDR3 runs 16 residues. The germline V gene encodes CDR1 MNHNY and CDR2 SVGAGI (reference sequence). Here the CDR3 DNA reads TGTGCCGCTCAGGGCCCCACTAGGGGGGGCAATCAGCCCCAGCATTTT. Translating gives CAAQGPTRGGNQPQHF.

The chain links TRBV27 to TRBJ1-1, with TRBD1 matching over 7 bases. The CDR3 length is 14 residues. From germline, CDR1 is MNHEY and CDR2 SMNVEV (reference sequence). Germline trimming cut 2 bases from V and 4 bases from J; bases unmatched to any gene: 4. The CDR3 loop reads CASSLQQGITEAFF. The DNA of the CDR3 is TGTGCCAGCAGTTTACAACAGGGGATCACTGAAGCTTTCTTT.

This clone was observed a handful of times. The identical CDR3 is also encoded by other nucleotide sequences in the sample. This chain links TRBV18 with TRBJ1-1; unclear D gene. The CDR3 is 18 residues long. Deletions cut 1 base from V and 4 bases from J, with 22 bases between. The germline V gene has CDR1 KGHSH and CDR2 LQKENI. CDR3 sequence reads: CASSPQPLGGGGFTEAFF. For the CDR3, the DNA is TGTGCCAGCTCACCACAGCCTTTGGGAGGAGGAGGGTTCACTGAAGCTTTCTTT.

The sample holds a few counts of this clone. The V call is TRBV7-9, the J call TRBJ2-1, with D perhaps given as TRBD1 or TRBD2 (6 bases each). V was pared by 2 bases and J by 7 bases, with 18 bases between. Germline CDR1 and CDR2: SEHNR and FQNEAQ (reference sequence). The CDR3 covers 16 residues. This CDR3 is CASSLWSGADSNEQFF. For the CDR3, the DNA is TGTGCCAGCAGCTTATGGTCGGGGGCGGATAGTAATGAGCAGTTCTTC.

The rearrangement uses TRBV4-1 and TRBJ2-5, with 9 bases matching TRBD2. The CDR3 is made up of 16 amino acids. In germline, CDR1 is MGHRA, CDR2 YSYEKL. The trim removed 0 bases at V and 0 bases at J, leaving 2 bases unmatched. The CDR3 bases are TGCGCCAGCAGCCAAGACCTAGCGGGGTACCAAGAGACCCAGTACTTC. This translates into CASSQDLAGYQETQYF.

This rearrangement joins TRBV29-1 to TRBJ1-5; D is perhaps TRBD1 (6 bases). From germline, CDR1 is SQVTM and CDR2 ANQGSEA. Trimming cost V 4 bases and J 3 bases, with 7 bases left between them. The CDR3 length is 12 residues. The chain's CDR3 is CSVGGHNQPQHF. The CDR3 DNA sequence: TGCAGCGTTGGGGGGCACAATCAGCCCCAGCATTTT.

The rearrangement uses TRBV20-1 and TRBJ2-7; D may be TRBD1 (5 bases). The CDR3 is made up of 10 amino acids. Looked up from germline, CDR1 is DFQATT and CDR2 is SNEGSKA (reference sequence). Here the CDR3 reads CRAAGSEQYF. The CDR3 DNA reads as TGCAGGGCGGCAGGGTCCGAGCAGTACTTC.

V is TRBV6-5 and J is TRBJ2-7; no definite D call. Trimming stripped 4 bases from V and 4 bases from J, with 8 bases between. Germline loops: CDR1 MNHEY, CDR2 SVGAGI. The CDR3 totals 12 residues. The CDR3 is CASSSNGYEQYF. DNA for the CDR3: TGTGCCAGCAGTTCAAACGGTTACGAGCAGTACTTC.

The rearrangement joins TRBV6-5 to TRBJ1-4; 8 bases map to TRBD1. Germline V gives CDR1 MNHEY, CDR2 SVGAGI. The CDR3 sequence is 14 residues long. After removal of 5 bases from V and 8 bases from J, the junction contained 7 bases not matched to a gene. The CDR3 region is CASSTGTGDEKLFF. CDR3 DNA: TGTGCCAGCAGTACAGGGACAGGCGACGAAAAACTGTTTTTT.

The J gene is TRBJ2-5, the V gene TRBV5-1; the D call may be TRBD1 or TRBD2 (6 bases each). This CDR3 region has 13 residues. Trimming stripped 4 bases from V and 2 bases from J, with 9 bases between. The germline gives CDR1 SGHRS, CDR2 YFSETQ. CDR3 residues: CASSRGGQETQYF. For the CDR3, the DNA is TGCGCCAGCAGCCGAGGGGGGCAAGAGACCCAGTACTTC.